Listed below are T cell receptor beta chains from one sample, sequenced in a study of tumor-infiltrating lymphocytes in primary liver carcinoma. In TCRdb, the multiplex PCR reads were re-called with MiXCR into one record per CDR3 protein. The repertoire consists of fewer than 250,000 distinct CDR3 sequences, with 85% occurring once and the leading ten covering roughly 18%. Sequencing was performed on tumor tissue from primary liver carcinoma. These receptors all stem from a man in his forties with primary liver carcinoma and hepatitis B virus infection. Each CDR3 is given with its conserved first and last residue. A D gene is named only where the DNA matches it firmly. The size entry is marked missing in some rows and otherwise reads once, few, many or a size class.

>TRBV5-1|once|-|TRBJ1-1
TGCGCCAGCAGTACTGTTCCAATAGGGAGCACTGAAGCTTTCTTT
CASSTVPIGSTEAFF
>TRBV5-1|-|-|TRBJ2-7
TGCGCCAGCAGCCGCCTGGCCCAGACCTACGAGCAGTACTTC
CASSRLAQTYEQYF
>TRBV5-4|medium-sized|TRBD2|TRBJ2-3
TGTGCCAGCAGCTTGCTCGCGGGAGGGCCCACAGATACGCAGTATTTT
CASSLLAGGPTDTQYF
>TRBV14|-|-|TRBJ2-3
TGTACCAGCAGCCAAGGGTTTAGTACAGATACGCAGTATTTT
CTSSQGFSTDTQYF
>TRBV6-2/TRBV6-3|-|-|TRBJ1-1
TGTGCCAGCAGTTACTGTGGCCGGGGTACTGATGCTTTCTTT
CASSYCGRGTDAFF
>TRBV20-1|-|-|TRBJ2-7
TGCAGTGCTAGCGGGGGGCGTGGGTACGAGCAGTACTTC
CSASGGRGYEQYF
>TRBV6-2/TRBV6-3|-|-|TRBJ2-7
TGTGCCAGCAATCCGGTTGGACCCTACGAGCAGTACTTC
CASNPVGPYEQYF
>TRBV6-6|few|TRBD2|TRBJ2-3
TGTGCCACCCGACTAGCGGGAGGTCCCCACACAGATATGCAGTATTTT
CATRLAGGPHTDMQYF
>TRBV7-8|-|-|TRBJ2-1
TGTGCCAGCAGCTTAGCCTCGGGTAACTCATTCGGTGAGCAATTCTTC
CASSLASGNSFGEQFF
>TRBV4-3|once|-|TRBJ1-2
TGCGCCAGCAGCTTCCAGGAGGCAGGTTATGGCTACACCTTC
CASSFQEAGYGYTF
>TRBV6-1|-|TRBD2|TRBJ2-3
TGTGCCTGCATTGAAGGCGGGAGCTCAGATACGCAGTATTTT
CACIEGGSSDTQYF
>TRBV6-1|medium-sized|-|TRBJ2-3
TGTGCCAGCGATGCGGTTTACACGCAGTATTTT
CASDAVYTQYF
>TRBV20-1|-|-|TRBJ2-1
TGCAGTGCTAGGCCCGACGGGGGAAACTGCAATGAGCAGTTCTTC
CSARPDGGNCNEQFF
>TRBV4-2|-|-|TRBJ2-1
TGCGCCAGCAACCAAGATGGAGGGAAGGCTCTCGACAATGAGCAGTTCTTC
CASNQDGGKALDNEQFF
>TRBV12-3/TRBV12-4|-|-|TRBJ2-1
TGTGCCAGCGTCCGAAGGGGCGGGGATTTACCTAATGAGCAGTTCTTC
CASVRRGGDLPNEQFF
>TRBV5-1|-|-|TRBJ2-5
TGCTCCAGCAGCTTGCGGTCGAGGGGGTTCCAAGAGACCCAGTACTTC
CSSSLRSRGFQETQYF